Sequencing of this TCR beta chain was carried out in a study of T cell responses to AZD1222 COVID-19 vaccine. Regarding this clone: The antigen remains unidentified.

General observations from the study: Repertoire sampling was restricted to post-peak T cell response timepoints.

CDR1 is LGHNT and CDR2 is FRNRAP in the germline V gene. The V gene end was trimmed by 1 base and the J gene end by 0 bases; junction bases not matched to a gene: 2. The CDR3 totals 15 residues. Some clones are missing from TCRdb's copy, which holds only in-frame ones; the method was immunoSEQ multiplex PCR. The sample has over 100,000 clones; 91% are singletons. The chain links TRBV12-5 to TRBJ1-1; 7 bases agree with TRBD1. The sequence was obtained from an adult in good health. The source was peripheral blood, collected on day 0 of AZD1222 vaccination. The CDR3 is CASGLGTGVNTEAFF. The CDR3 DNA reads TGTGCTAGTGGTTTGGGTACAGGGGTGAACACTGAAGCTTTCTTT.